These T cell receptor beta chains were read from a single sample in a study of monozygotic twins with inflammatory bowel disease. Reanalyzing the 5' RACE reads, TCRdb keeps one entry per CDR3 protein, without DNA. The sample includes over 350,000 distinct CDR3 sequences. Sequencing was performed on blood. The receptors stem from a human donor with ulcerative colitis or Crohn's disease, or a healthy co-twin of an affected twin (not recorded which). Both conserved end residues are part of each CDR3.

cdr3_aa: CASSLVLGVTYEQYF; v_call: TRBV7-9; j_call: TRBJ2-7
cdr3_aa: CSARPVTILAKNIQYF; v_call: TRBV20-1; j_call: TRBJ2-4
cdr3_aa: CASSEEAGVATNEKLFF; v_call: TRBV2; j_call: TRBJ1-4
cdr3_aa: CASSARVGVSSYEQYF; v_call: TRBV11-2; j_call: TRBJ2-7
cdr3_aa: CSARGSGGASNEQFF; v_call: TRBV20-1; j_call: TRBJ2-1
cdr3_aa: CASSLALTGREYF; v_call: TRBV7-2; j_call: TRBJ2-7
cdr3_aa: CSARDHGTRSSYEQYF; v_call: TRBV20-1; j_call: TRBJ2-7
cdr3_aa: CSVAAERGDYTDTQYF; v_call: TRBV29-1; j_call: TRBJ2-3
cdr3_aa: CASHRNYRVDEQYF; v_call: TRBV6-2/TRBV6-3; j_call: TRBJ2-7
cdr3_aa: CASSQEDLGYEQYF; v_call: TRBV4-1; j_call: TRBJ2-7
cdr3_aa: CASSQRTDVFSTDTQYF; v_call: TRBV11-2; j_call: TRBJ2-3
cdr3_aa: CASSLETSGGAYNEQFF; v_call: TRBV5-1; j_call: TRBJ2-1
cdr3_aa: CASSSQGRRDQPQHF; v_call: TRBV7-8; j_call: TRBJ1-5
cdr3_aa: CASSLNGEQYF; v_call: TRBV27; j_call: TRBJ2-7
cdr3_aa: CASSRGQTGELFF; v_call: TRBV7-8; j_call: TRBJ2-2
cdr3_aa: CASSSENQPQHF; v_call: TRBV12-3/TRBV12-4; j_call: TRBJ1-5
cdr3_aa: CASRGTGSLSYNEQFF; v_call: TRBV12-3/TRBV12-4; j_call: TRBJ2-1
cdr3_aa: CASSFPPIGELFF; v_call: TRBV5-1; j_call: TRBJ2-2
cdr3_aa: CASAKGGAIDTQYF; v_call: TRBV7-2; j_call: TRBJ2-3
cdr3_aa: CASSGGTGIGEQFF; v_call: TRBV5-1; j_call: TRBJ2-1
cdr3_aa: CASSFGTGLNTGELFF; v_call: TRBV5-6; j_call: TRBJ2-2
cdr3_aa: CASSLQRGGGGELFF; v_call: TRBV7-3; j_call: TRBJ2-2
cdr3_aa: CSARDASGGYNEQFF; v_call: TRBV20-1; j_call: TRBJ2-1
cdr3_aa: CASSYSASSYNSPLHF; v_call: TRBV6-5; j_call: TRBJ1-6
cdr3_aa: CASSLGPWRGTDTQYF; v_call: TRBV5-6; j_call: TRBJ2-3
cdr3_aa: CASRQDRGAPYEQYF; v_call: TRBV6-1; j_call: TRBJ2-7
cdr3_aa: CASSPTGTAHDEQYF; v_call: TRBV5-1; j_call: TRBJ2-7
cdr3_aa: CASSYSPRGQLYGYTF; v_call: TRBV6-2/TRBV6-3; j_call: TRBJ1-2
cdr3_aa: CASSHIASGAINTF; v_call: TRBV4-2; j_call: TRBJ1-2
cdr3_aa: CASSQAGSYQETQYF; v_call: TRBV4-1; j_call: TRBJ2-5
cdr3_aa: CASTRRQGEVNEQFF; v_call: TRBV9; j_call: TRBJ2-1
cdr3_aa: CAWSVPPTEQYF; v_call: TRBV30; j_call: TRBJ2-7
cdr3_aa: CASSFETSGGDTDTQYF; v_call: TRBV28; j_call: TRBJ2-3
cdr3_aa: CASRNRGGPEFF; v_call: TRBV6-5; j_call: TRBJ2-1
cdr3_aa: CASSLFTAISAEQYF; v_call: TRBV5-6; j_call: TRBJ2-7
cdr3_aa: CASSLPSGGTVNEQFF; v_call: TRBV28; j_call: TRBJ2-1
cdr3_aa: CASNSKTGGKNIQYF; v_call: TRBV19; j_call: TRBJ2-4
cdr3_aa: CASSFETTGGKNIQYF; v_call: TRBV12-3/TRBV12-4; j_call: TRBJ2-4